These 27 T cell receptor beta chains share one sample of origin, sequenced in a study of regulatory T cells in long-lasting Graves disease. iRepertoire HTBI primers and Arm-PCR of CDR3 regions built TCR beta libraries. TCRdb ran MiXCR on the multiplex PCR reads and lists one entry per CDR3 protein. The sample yields approximately 400,000 distinct CDR3 sequences, 15% seen once. Time point noted: newly diagnosed GD, antithyroid drugs for less than 3 months. RNA from PBMCs was the source of the TCR library. These data were also filed under a second study, of T cells in Graves' hyperthyroidism and ophthalmopathy.

The sample in question was peripheral blood mononuclear cells (PBMCs), obtained at new diagnosis, from a patient treated with antithyroid drugs. Receptor source: a woman aged 25-40 years with Graves disease.

This clonotype appeared a few times. The chain employs TRBV14 and TRBJ2-2; 7 bases map to TRBD2. V was pared by 4 bases and J by 7 bases, with 9 bases of the junction left unmatched. CDR3 length equals 15 residues. Germline CDR1 SGHDN, CDR2 FVKESK. In DNA form, the CDR3 reads TGTGCCAGCAGCCCTTTGGCGGGAGAGAGCGGGGAGCTGTTTTTT. It codes for CASSPLAGESGELFF.

Remarks on this clonotype: One end of the junction fails to match germline, which may point to a read error. The V and J genes are TRBV6-1 and TRBJ2-6, with a tentative D call TRBD1 (6 bases). Germline V gene sequence: CDR1 MNHNS, CDR2 SASEGT. The CDR3 contains 15 residues. The CDR3 DNA reads as TGTGCCAGCAGACAAGGGGGTGTATGGGCCAACGTCCTGATTTTC. Its protein is CASRQGGVWANVLIF.

This clonotype showed up many times. V and J are TRBV27 and TRBJ2-4; 11 bases are a match to TRBD2. This CDR3 comprises 15 residues. CDR1 and CDR2 from the germline V gene are MNHEY and SMNVEV (reference sequence). With 6 bases clipped from V and 4 bases from J, the junction kept 5 bases outside the gene matches. The DNA of the CDR3 is TGTGCCAGCAGCCTAGGGACTAGCGGTAAAAACATTCAGTACTTC. Its translation is CASSLGTSGKNIQYF.

The V call is TRBV4-1, the J call TRBJ1-3; D uncertain. The germline gives CDR1 MGHRA, CDR2 YSYEKL. The CDR3 spans 13 residues. V lost 4 bases to trimming and J lost 7 bases, with 11 bases between them. Here the CDR3 reads CASSLEGANTIYF. DNA of the CDR3: TGCGCCAGCAGCCTCGAGGGTGCTAACACCATATATTTT.

This clonotype was seen repeatedly, ten times or more. The chain employs TRBV28 and TRBJ2-1; 7 bases map to TRBD2. CDR1 and CDR2 from the germline V gene are MDHEN and SYDVKM. After removal of 6 bases from V and 8 bases from J, the junction contained 10 bases not matched to a gene. CDR3 length: 14 amino acids. The CDR3 reads CASRRVVGGDEQFF. The CDR3 DNA follows: TGTGCCAGCAGGCGTGTGGTGGGGGGGGATGAGCAGTTCTTC.

The genes are TRBV11-2 and TRBJ2-5; TRBD2 agrees at 7 bases. Germline loops: CDR1 SGHAT, CDR2 FQNNGV. J gave up 10 bases and V 1 base, and 6 bases lay outside the gene matches. The CDR3 has 13 amino acids. The CDR3 DNA is TGTGCCAGCAGCTTAGGCGGGGGTTCGGACCAGTACTTC. It is translated as CASSLGGGSDQYF.

This clonotype was seen repeatedly, ten times or more. The rearrangement links TRBV20-1 to TRBJ2-3; 7 positions match TRBD2. After removal of 0 bases from V and 4 bases from J, the junction contained 13 bases not matched to a gene. Germline V lookup: CDR1 DFQATT, CDR2 SNEGSKA (reference sequence). The CDR3 extends over 17 amino acids. CDR3 loop: CSAREGGAGAGADTQYF. The CDR3 DNA reads as TGCAGTGCTAGAGAGGGAGGCGCGGGAGCAGGTGCAGATACGCAGTATTTT.

Many counts were recorded for this clonotype. The rearrangement links TRBV10-2 to TRBJ1-2, with D perhaps TRBD1 (6 bases). The CDR3 has 14 amino acids. Germline assignment: CDR1 WSHSY and CDR2 SAAADI. Trimming stripped 10 bases from V and 4 bases from J, with 19 bases between. The CDR3 DNA reads TGCGCCACCATAGGTTCACAGGGTTTCTATGGCTACACCTTC. Translation gives CATIGSQGFYGYTF.

This clonotype was seen more than once but under ten times. The chain links TRBV9 to TRBJ1-2, with D unclear. Looked up from germline, CDR1 is SGDLS and CDR2 is YYNGEE. The ends were cut back, 3 bases at V and 4 bases at J, with 13 bases in the middle. This CDR3 comprises 14 residues. CDR3 in DNA: TGTGCCAGCAGCGGGGATGGGCCTTTCTATGGCTACACCTTC. Its translation is CASSGDGPFYGYTF.

Only a few counts were recorded for this clonotype. The V call is TRBV27, the J call TRBJ2-3; D ambiguous. This CDR3 region has 15 residues. V shed 7 bases and J shed 4 bases, with 18 bases lying between them. Germline V gene data show CDR1 as MNHEY and CDR2 as SMNVEV (reference sequence). CDR3 nucleotide sequence: TGTGCCAGCAATCGACATACTCGTGGGGCAGATACGCAGTATTTT. It encodes CASNRHTRGADTQYF.

The chain couples TRBV19 to TRBJ2-7, with 7 bases identical to TRBD1. Per the germline V gene, CDR1 is LNHDA and CDR2 is SQIVND (reference sequence). The CDR3 is 15 residues long. The J segment lost 3 bases and the V segment lost 3 bases, leaving 8 bases of the junction unmatched. Here the CDR3 DNA reads TGTGCCAGTAGTATTCTGCAGGGGGAGATCTACGAGCAGTACTTC. Translated: CASSILQGEIYEQYF. Combining the CDR3 with reference TRBV19 and TRBJ2-7 gives the whole variable domain DGGITQSPKYLFRKEGQNVTLSCEQNLNHDAMYWYRQDPGQGLRLIYYSQIVNDFQKGDIAEGYSVSREKKESFPLTVTSAQKNPTAFYLCASSILQGEIYEQYFGPGTRLTVT.

The sample holds many counts of this clonotype. The CDR3 DNA follows: TGTGCCAGCCCCCAATCCCGACGGGGCACTGAAGCTTTCTTT. It translates to CASPQSRRGTEAFF. The gene calls are TRBV2 and TRBJ1-1, with unresolved D. V lost 8 bases to trimming and J lost 4 bases, with 17 bases between them. Per germline, CDR1 SNHLY and CDR2 FYNNEI. This CDR3 has 14 amino acids.

This clonotype was detected ten times or more. The genes are TRBV20-1 and TRBJ2-3; 10 nucleotides match TRBD2. V shed 0 bases, J shed 5 bases, and the junction held 17 bases outside the gene matches. CDR3 length: 19 residues. CDR1 and CDR2 (germline): DFQATT, SNEGSKA (reference sequence). CDR3 region: CSARDPPIQRGGWLDTQYF. In nucleotides, the CDR3 is TGCAGTGCTAGAGATCCCCCCATCCAGCGGGGGGGATGGTTAGATACGCAGTATTTT.

The chain carries TRBV11-3 and TRBJ2-7; TRBD1 might be the D (6 bases). The CDR3 spans 14 residues. V was clipped by 2 bases and J by 2 bases, with 10 bases between them. Germline V gives CDR1 SGHNT, CDR2 YENEEA. The CDR3 protein is CASSLSGQPYEQYF. The CDR3 DNA reads TGTGCCAGCAGCTTATCGGGACAACCCTACGAGCAGTACTTC.

There are a few counts of this clonotype. The V call is TRBV19, the J call TRBJ2-2; D might be TRBD1 (5 bases). Germline CDR1 LNHDA, CDR2 SQIVND (reference sequence). V dropped 10 bases and J dropped 5 bases, with 14 bases sitting between them. This CDR3 is built from 13 residues. CDR3 region: CATQGSLTGELFF. The CDR3 DNA reads TGTGCCACCCAGGGTAGTCTGACCGGGGAGCTGTTTTTT.

The V call is TRBV12-3 or TRBV12-4, the J call TRBJ2-7, with 8 bases fitting TRBD2. There are 15 residues in the CDR3. J gave up 2 bases and V 5 bases, and 8 bases lay outside the gene matches. CDR3 region: CASSPTSGSTYEQYF. CDR3 nucleotides: TGTGCCAGCAGTCCTACTAGCGGTTCCACCTACGAGCAGTACTTC.

This clonotype was picked up many times. V usage is TRBV6-1 and J usage is TRBJ2-2; 7 bases agree with TRBD2. The germline gives CDR1 MNHNS, CDR2 SASEGT. The V segment lost 7 bases and the J segment 2 bases; nucleotides outside the gene matches: 16. The CDR3 has 18 amino acids. The CDR3 reads CASIKPGGGPLNTGELFF. The CDR3 nucleotides read TGTGCCAGCATCAAACCCGGGGGAGGGCCGCTTAACACCGGGGAGCTGTTTTTT.

In its sample, this clonotype was seen once. A far larger clone is one nucleotide away, so this likely arose from a read error. The rearrangement joins TRBV3-1 to TRBJ2-3; TRBD2 matches 7 bases. The CDR3 covers 14 residues. In germline, CDR1 is LGHDT, CDR2 YNNKEL (reference sequence). The trim removed 8 bases at V and 4 bases at J, leaving 9 bases unmatched. CDR3 nucleotides: TGTGCCAGCTCTCAGGCTAGCGGAGCAGATACGCAGTATTTT. Encoded protein: CASSQASGADTQYF.

This clonotype came up many times. The chain uses TRBV30 and TRBJ1-4; D is uncertain. Deletions cut 5 bases from V and 8 bases from J, with 9 bases between. CDR3 length: 11 residues. Per the germline V gene, CDR1 is GTSNPN and CDR2 is SVGIG (reference sequence). Written as DNA, the CDR3 is TGTGCCTGGCACCGAGGGGAAAAACTGTTTTTT. Residues: CAWHRGEKLFF.

This clonotype was recorded at least ten times. As DNA, the CDR3 is TGTGCCAGCAGAACGATCAATGAGCAGTTCTTC. Amino acid sequence: CASRTINEQFF. The chain uses TRBV12-3 or TRBV12-4 and TRBJ2-1, with D unresolved. Trimming took off 6 bases at V and 6 bases at J, with 6 bases between the two ends. The CDR3 has 11 residues.

V and J are TRBV5-6 and TRBJ2-1; 12 bases match TRBD2. The J segment lost 1 base and the V segment lost 3 bases, leaving 5 bases of the junction unmatched. Germline V CDR1 and CDR2: SGHDT, YYEEEE. The CDR3 has 17 residues. The CDR3 loop reads CASSSSGRAVSYNEQFF. CDR3 nucleotides: TGTGCCAGCAGCTCTAGCGGGAGGGCCGTGTCCTACAATGAGCAGTTCTTC.

J is TRBJ2-2 and V is TRBV11-2, with TRBD2 identical over 8 bases. CDR1 and CDR2 (germline): SGHAT, FQNNGV. Trimming took 4 bases from V and 5 from J; bases not matched to a gene: 9. This CDR3 is built from 16 residues. The CDR3 DNA follows: TGTGCCAGCAGCTCCGTAAGCGGGAGAAGAACCGGGGAGCTGTTTTTT. It is translated as CASSSVSGRRTGELFF.

This clonotype was picked up many times. The V call is TRBV5-1, the J call TRBJ2-7, with D tentatively TRBD1 (6 bases). This CDR3 has 14 residues. V lost 6 bases to trimming and J lost 0 bases, with 13 bases between them. Germline V CDR1 and CDR2: SGHRS, YFSETQ. The DNA for the CDR3 is TGCGCCAGCACCGAGACAGGCCTCTCCTACGAGCAGTACTTC. Its protein is CASTETGLSYEQYF. The full variable domain, completed using reference TRBV5-1 and TRBJ2-7, is KAGVTQTPRYLIKTRGQQVTLSCSPISGHRSVSWYQQTPGQGLQFLFEYFSETQRNKGNFPGRFSGRQFSNSRSEMNVSTLELGDSALYLCASTETGLSYEQYFGPGTRLTVT.

This clonotype was seen many times. V gene TRBV28 combines with J gene TRBJ2-7, with TRBD1 matching over 7 bases. This CDR3 comprises 16 residues. The V and J ends lost 5 bases and 2 bases, in that order; junction bases with no gene match: 12. Germline assignment: CDR1 MDHEN and CDR2 SYDVKM. The CDR3 reads CASSARTGQGTYEQYF. The CDR3 region has the DNA TGTGCCAGCAGTGCCCGGACAGGCCAAGGGACCTACGAGCAGTACTTC. The whole variable domain, remainder taken from reference TRBV28 and TRBJ2-7, is DVKVTQSSRYLVKRTGEKVFLECVQDMDHENMFWYRQDPGLGLRLIYFSYDVKMKEKGDIPEGYSVSREKKERFSLILESASTNQTSMYLCASSARTGQGTYEQYFGPGTRLTVT.

This clonotype was detected many times. The chain recombines TRBV13 with TRBJ2-1; 12 nucleotides align to TRBD2. Unmatched junction bases numbered 7, after V lost 6 bases and J lost 4 bases. The CDR3 runs 16 residues. Looked up from germline, CDR1 is PRHDT and CDR2 is FYEKMQ (reference sequence). The CDR3 DNA reads as TGTGCCAGCAGACCAAATGGACTAGCGGGGTACAATGAGCAGTTCTTC. It codes for CASRPNGLAGYNEQFF.

This clonotype was seen many times. The rearrangement uses TRBV12-3 or TRBV12-4 and TRBJ2-5; D is ambiguous. CDR3 length: 15 residues. V shed 0 bases and J shed 2 bases, with 10 bases lying between them. CDR3 sequence (DNA): TGTGCCAGCAGTTTAGCGTTTGAGGTTCAAGAGACCCAGTACTTC. Translating gives CASSLAFEVQETQYF.

Notes on this clonotype: A much larger clone sits a single nucleotide away, making a read error possible. The chain couples TRBV11-2 to TRBJ1-5; no clear D gene. CDR1 is SGHAT, CDR2 FQNNGV, per germline. Deletions cut 1 base from V and 0 bases from J, with 1 base between. This CDR3 is 13 amino acids long. The CDR3: CASSLASNQPQHF. CDR3 DNA: TGTGCCAGCAGCTTAGCTAGCAATCAGCCCCAGCATTTT.